Shown below are 32 T cell receptor beta chains from a single sample sequenced in a study of OX40 agonist ivuxolimab in advanced cancers. Method: immunoSEQ multiplex PCR; TCRdb's copy keeps in-frame clones and lacks some. This sample has some 86,000 clones, with 91% found just once. This specimen was CD4+ or CD8+ T cells sorted from blood, taken in a trial of the OX40 agonist ivuxolimab. The source of these receptors is an adult with an advanced solid tumor such as melanoma, head and neck, liver or kidney cancer.

The chain recombines TRBV2 with TRBJ2-2; 9 positions agree with TRBD2. V lost 8 bases and J lost 0; bases outside the gene matches: 1. Germline-derived CDR1 and CDR2 are SNHLY and FYNNEI. The CDR3 loop spans 14 amino acids. CDR3 sequence (DNA): TGTGCCAGCTTAGCGGGAGCGAACACCGGGGAGCTGTTTTTT. Protein: CASLAGANTGELFF.

V gene TRBV25-1 combines with J gene TRBJ1-2; D gene uncertain. There are 15 residues in the CDR3. V dropped 3 bases and J dropped 4 bases, with 15 bases sitting between them. Looked up from germline, CDR1 is MGHDK and CDR2 is SYGVNS. The CDR3, as DNA: TGTGCCAGCAGTGATCGGGTTGGACGCCGCTATGGCTACACCTTC. Translation gives CASSDRVGRRYGYTF.

The chain uses TRBV9 and TRBJ2-5; 8 bases agree with TRBD1. Germline V gene data show CDR1 as SGDLS and CDR2 as YYNGEE. Unmatched junction bases numbered 8, after V lost 0 bases and J lost 1 base. The CDR3 spans 17 residues. CDR3 bases: TGTGCCAGCAGCGTAGCTACTGGACAGGGAGCCCAAGAGACCCAGTACTTC. As protein: CASSVATGQGAQETQYF.

The J gene is TRBJ2-2, the V gene TRBV9, with D possibly being TRBD1 or TRBD2 (5 bases each). The CDR3 spans 16 residues. Germline V gene data show CDR1 as SGDLS and CDR2 as YYNGEE. Between the trimmed V and J ends, which lost 0 bases and 2 bases, there was a span of 11 bases. CDR3 residues: CASSVAGRTNTGELFF. CDR3 nucleotides: TGTGCCAGCAGCGTAGCAGGGCGGACTAACACCGGGGAGCTGTTTTTT. The full variable domain, with the rest looked up from reference TRBV9 and TRBJ2-2, is DSGVTQTPKHLITATGQRVTLRCSPRSGDLSVYWYQQSLDQGLQFLIQYYNGEERAKGNILERFSAQQFPDLHSELNLSSLELGDSALYFCASSVAGRTNTGELFFGEGSRLTVL.

The V and J genes are TRBV29-1 and TRBJ2-3, with TRBD2 matching over 7 bases. The germline V gene encodes CDR1 SQVTM and CDR2 ANQGSEA. The CDR3 loop spans 13 amino acids. The J segment lost 5 bases and the V segment lost 7 bases, leaving 9 bases of the junction unmatched. DNA for the CDR3: TGCAGCGCTAGAAAGCGGGGCCTAGATACGCAGTATTTT. This codes for CSARKRGLDTQYF.

The chain joins TRBV7-8 to TRBJ2-7, with D uncertain. The CDR3 is made up of 15 amino acids. Germline V CDR1 and CDR2: SGHVS, FQNEAQ. V was cut by 5 bases and J by 6 bases, with 20 bases left in between. The CDR3 region is CASSLTDHLGPEQYF. In DNA form, the CDR3 reads TGTGCCAGCAGCCTAACGGACCATCTCGGGCCCGAGCAGTACTTC.

The V gene is TRBV2, the J gene TRBJ1-5, with D possibly TRBD1 on 5 matching bases. The CDR3 totals 15 residues. The V end was cut by 7 bases, the J end by 3 bases, with 16 bases between. CDR1 is SNHLY, CDR2 FYNNEI, per germline. This CDR3 is CASTSQGGANQPQHF. The CDR3, as DNA: TGTGCCAGCACCAGTCAGGGTGGTGCCAATCAGCCCCAGCATTTT.

The gene calls are TRBV2 and TRBJ2-5; maybe TRBD1 (5 bases). Between the trimmed V and J ends, which lost 6 bases and 3 bases, there was a span of 17 bases. The V gene's germline CDR1 is SNHLY and CDR2 FYNNEI. The CDR3 is 15 residues long. The CDR3 region has the DNA TGTGCCAGCAGCCGAAGGGGCTCCCCAGAAGAGACCCAGTACTTC. As protein: CASSRRGSPEETQYF.

This chain connects TRBV7-8 to TRBJ2-7; TRBD1 or TRBD2 may be the D gene (5 bases each). Trimming removed 0 bases at V and 5 bases at J, with 11 bases between. This CDR3 region has 14 residues. Germline-derived CDR1 and CDR2 are SGHVS and FQNEAQ. Here the CDR3 reads CASSLAGTVHEQYF. The CDR3 DNA sequence: TGTGCCAGCAGCTTAGCGGGGACGGTCCACGAGCAGTACTTC.

The chain couples TRBV10-3 to TRBJ1-3; D uncertain. In germline, CDR1 is ENHRY, CDR2 SYGVKD. The CDR3 is 14 residues long. V lost 11 bases, J lost 0 bases, and 14 bases lay in between. In DNA, the CDR3 is TGTGCCCTTAGTCGGGGTAGCTCTGGAAACACCATATATTTT. It specifies CALSRGSSGNTIYF.

This chain joins TRBV5-1 and TRBJ2-7; either TRBD1 or TRBD2 may fit D (5 bases each). CDR3 length: 13 amino acids. Germline CDR1 is SGHRS and CDR2 is YFSETQ. V lost 4 bases to trimming and J lost 5 bases, with 13 bases between them. The CDR3 protein is CASSREGADEQYF. The CDR3 DNA reads as TGCGCCAGCAGCCGGGAAGGGGCGGACGAGCAGTACTTC.

CDR3 bases: TGTGCCAGCAGCTCAAGGACAGCTAGCTATGGCTACACCTTC. Translating gives CASSSRTASYGYTF. The chain couples TRBV5-8 to TRBJ1-2, with a weak D call TRBD1 (6 bases). The CDR3 has 14 amino acids. Germline CDR1 reads SGHTS; CDR2 reads YDEGEE. V was cut by 3 bases and J by 4 bases, with 13 bases left in between.

The V and J genes are TRBV10-3 and TRBJ1-2; a weak D match, TRBD1 (5 bases). Deletions cut 4 bases from V and 4 bases from J, with 13 bases between. The CDR3 sequence is 14 residues long. The germline CDR1 and CDR2 sequences are ENHRY and SYGVKD. The CDR3 protein is CAISGKGILYGYTF. For the CDR3, the DNA is TGTGCCATCAGTGGTAAGGGGATTCTCTATGGCTACACCTTC.

V and J are TRBV5-1 and TRBJ2-1; no firm D call. Trimming took 5 bases from V and 7 from J, leaving 16 bases between them. Germline V gene lookup returns CDR1 SGHRS and CDR2 YFSETQ. CDR3 length: 14 residues. The CDR3 loop is CASSRLSSRNEQFF. In DNA form, the CDR3 reads TGCGCCAGCAGTCGCCTTTCCAGCCGGAATGAGCAGTTCTTC.

A note on this clone: The sample contains more than one DNA sequence encoding this CDR3. J is TRBJ2-3 and V is TRBV9; D may match TRBD1 or TRBD2 (5 bases each). CDR3 length: 13 residues. Germline V gene sequence: CDR1 SGDLS, CDR2 YYNGEE. V lost 0 bases to trimming and J lost 4 bases, with 6 bases between them. The CDR3 DNA reads as TGTGCCAGCAGCGTAGTGGGGGCAGATACGCAGTATTTT. This encodes CASSVVGADTQYF.

The chain recombines TRBV28 with TRBJ2-5; D may be TRBD1 (6 bases). CDR1 MDHEN and CDR2 SYDVKM come from the germline V gene. Trimming cost V 7 bases and J 2 bases, with 14 bases left between them. This CDR3 region has 14 residues. CDR3 residues: CASTLTGYQETQYF. DNA of the CDR3: TGTGCCAGCACCCTGACAGGATATCAAGAGACCCAGTACTTC.

The CDR3 region is CASSVAGRGGSSGANVLTF. The CDR3 coding sequence is TGTGCCAGCAGCGTAGCAGGGCGGGGCGGGAGCTCTGGGGCCAACGTCCTGACTTTC. The chain couples TRBV9 to TRBJ2-6; 7 bases match TRBD2. CDR1 is SGDLS and CDR2 is YYNGEE in the germline V gene. The CDR3 totals 19 residues. V lost 0 bases and J lost 0; bases outside the gene matches: 9.

The chain has TRBV7-9 and TRBJ2-5, with 10 nucleotides matching TRBD2. In germline, CDR1 is SEHNR, CDR2 FQNEAQ (reference sequence). Germline trimming cut 3 bases from V and 3 bases from J; bases unmatched to any gene: 7. The CDR3 is made up of 16 amino acids. The CDR3, as DNA: TGTGCCAGCAGCTTCACCAACAGCGGGAGGGAAGAGACCCAGTACTTC. This translates into CASSFTNSGREETQYF.

CDR3 nucleotide sequence: TGTGCCAGTAGTCCCCTCGGGGCTGGAAACACCATATATTTT. This sequence encodes CASSPLGAGNTIYF. The chain is built from TRBV19 and TRBJ1-3, with no clear D. Trimming shortened V by 5 bases and J by 2 bases, and 10 bases separated the two germline ends. Per germline, CDR1 LNHDA and CDR2 SQIVND (reference sequence). The CDR3 sequence is 14 residues long.

J is TRBJ2-3 and V is TRBV10-2; 9 bases match TRBD1. In germline, CDR1 is WSHSY, CDR2 SAAADI. CDR3 length equals 13 residues. Trimming removed 6 bases from V and 6 bases from J; junction bases left unmatched: 4. CDR3: CASRGQGFDTQYF. CDR3 coding DNA: TGCGCCAGCAGGGGACAGGGTTTCGATACGCAGTATTTT.

The sample holds one count of this clone. V gene TRBV19 combines with J gene TRBJ2-7, with 9 bases fitting TRBD2. In germline, CDR1 is LNHDA, CDR2 SQIVND (reference sequence). Trimming removed 8 bases from V and 7 bases from J; junction bases left unmatched: 9. This CDR3 region has 13 residues. Here the CDR3 reads CASSPSGIGEQYF. As DNA, the CDR3 is TGTGCCAGTTCCCCTAGCGGGATTGGAGAGCAGTACTTC.

The V and J genes are TRBV28 and TRBJ2-7; 9 nucleotides align to TRBD2. Per the germline V gene, CDR1 is MDHEN and CDR2 is SYDVKM. V shed 3 bases and J 2 bases; nucleotides not matched to a gene: 11. The CDR3 loop spans 17 amino acids. CDR3 amino acids: CASSLVLLAGNAYEQYF. In nucleotides, the CDR3 is TGTGCCAGCAGTTTGGTCCTTCTAGCGGGGAACGCCTACGAGCAGTACTTC.

This clone came up once. This CDR3 is CASSLVSGRWPYEQYF. The CDR3 DNA reads TGTGCCAGCAGCTTGGTTAGCGGGAGATGGCCCTACGAGCAGTACTTC. This sequence joins TRBV5-6 and TRBJ2-7; 9 bases map to TRBD2. CDR1 is SGHDT and CDR2 is YYEEEE in the germline V gene. This CDR3 spans 16 amino acids. V was clipped by 0 bases and J by 2 bases; unmatched bases: 6.

The genes are TRBV6-5 and TRBJ2-5; TRBD2 matches 7 bases. J gave up 5 bases and V 6 bases, and 12 bases lay outside the gene matches. The CDR3 extends over 15 amino acids. Germline V gene sequence: CDR1 MNHEY, CDR2 SVGAGI. Here the CDR3 DNA reads TGTGCCAGCAGCCTACTAGCGACCCCCGGGGAGACCCAGTACTTC. This encodes CASSLLATPGETQYF.

V usage is TRBV10-3 and J usage is TRBJ1-1; a weak D match, TRBD1 (6 bases). V was cut by 5 bases and J by 1 base, with 11 bases left in between. The CDR3 totals 14 residues. Germline V gives CDR1 ENHRY, CDR2 SYGVKD. CDR3 bases: TGTGCCATCAGTCCCGGGGGCCAGAACACTGAAGCTTTCTTT. It encodes CAISPGGQNTEAFF.

J is TRBJ1-2 and V is TRBV6-1, with D maybe TRBD1 (5 bases). CDR3 size: 15 residues. Germline CDR1 and CDR2: MNHNS and SASEGT. V was trimmed by 2 bases and J by 4 bases, leaving 14 bases between them. CDR3 residues: CASSELVGPGYGYTF. CDR3 nucleotide sequence: TGTGCCAGCAGTGAACTAGTGGGGCCCGGCTATGGCTACACCTTC.

This sequence joins TRBV29-1 and TRBJ1-1; 10 bases are shared with TRBD1. The germline V gene encodes CDR1 SQVTM and CDR2 ANQGSEA. Germline trimming cut 7 bases from V and 0 bases from J; bases unmatched to any gene: 8. The CDR3 runs 15 residues. CDR3 sequence (DNA): TGCAGCGCAACCGGGACAGGGGCCCTGAACACTGAAGCTTTCTTT. This encodes CSATGTGALNTEAFF.

The gene calls are TRBV27 and TRBJ2-7, with 10 bases identical to TRBD2. The CDR3 contains 15 residues. Germline CDR1 is MNHEY and CDR2 is SMNVEV (reference sequence). V lost 2 bases and J lost 11; bases outside the gene matches: 12. CDR3 nucleotides: TGTGCCAGCAGTTTAGAGGCTAGCGGGAGAGGTTGGAAGTACTTC. It is translated as CASSLEASGRGWKYF.

The genes are TRBV18 and TRBJ1-1, with 8 positions matching TRBD1. CDR1 is KGHSH and CDR2 is LQKENI in the germline V gene. The CDR3 has 16 amino acids. V lost 2 bases, J lost 3 bases, and 8 bases stayed unmatched. The CDR3 region has the DNA TGTGCCAGCTCACCAATACTTGGACAGGGCGACACTGAAGCTTTCTTT. Encoded protein: CASSPILGQGDTEAFF. The full variable domain, with the rest looked up from reference TRBV18 and TRBJ1-1, is NAGVMQNPRHLVRRRGQEARLRCSPMKGHSHVYWYRQLPEEGLKFMVYLQKENIIDESGMPKERFSAEFPKEGPSILRIQQVVRGDSAAYFCASSPILGQGDTEAFFGQGTRLTVV.

The CDR3 sequence is CASSRGTSGSYNEQFF. The CDR3 DNA follows: TGTGCCAGCAGCCGGGGGACTAGCGGCTCCTACAATGAGCAGTTCTTC. The chain carries TRBV5-4 and TRBJ2-1, with TRBD2 matching over 11 bases. This CDR3 has 16 residues. V gave up 4 bases and J gave up 0 bases; unmatched junction bases: 3. The V gene's germline CDR1 is SGHNT and CDR2 YYREEE (reference sequence).

The chain has TRBV29-1 and TRBJ1-2, with D unresolved. CDR3 length equals 12 residues. Trimming shortened V by 5 bases and J by 2 bases, and 9 bases separated the two germline ends. Germline CDR1 is SQVTM and CDR2 is ANQGSEA. CDR3 sequence: CSVLPVNYGYTF. As DNA, the CDR3 is TGCAGCGTTTTACCAGTGAACTATGGCTACACCTTC.

The chain joins TRBV6-6 to TRBJ2-7; the D is unclear. V shed 0 bases and J shed 4 bases, with 7 bases lying between them. Germline V gives CDR1 MNHNY, CDR2 SVGAGI (reference sequence). This CDR3 is 13 amino acids long. The CDR3: CASSYSWIYEQYF. DNA for the CDR3: TGTGCCAGCAGTTACTCGTGGATATACGAGCAGTACTTC.